This TCR beta chain was retrieved from a study of T-cell memory formation after mild COVID-19. A 5'RACE reaction primed in the constant segment made cDNA libraries of TCR alpha and TCR beta, and these carried sample barcodes and UMIs. TCRdb re-called the 5' RACE reads with MiXCR, one entry per CDR3 protein. The sample lists hundreds of thousands of distinct CDR3 sequences; roughly 25% were seen once. Worth noting for this clonotype: Its target is unknown.

The CDR3 runs 15 residues. Germline values: CDR1 MNHEY, CDR2 SVGAGI. Trimming shortened V by 0 bases and J by 5 bases, and 13 bases separated the two germline ends. Study results and limitations: Memory from before infection featured some responding clones, which suggests cross-reactive memory joined. Largely, contracting CD4+ clones fell within CM and EM, and contracting CD8+ clones within EMRA.

The material sequenced was PBMCs or a T cell subset sorted from them (not recorded which). The chain recombines TRBV6-5 with TRBJ2-5; possible D gene TRBD2, 6 bases. This TCR was sampled from an adult woman who had mild COVID-19 (a few samples of this study predate the infection). Cell type and time point are not known. The CDR3 DNA is TGTGCCAGCAGTTACTCGGGGGGTGGTGCGGAGACCCAGTACTTC. As protein: CASSYSGGGAETQYF.